These 10 T cell receptor beta chains came from one sample sequenced in a study of T cell responses to AZD1222 COVID-19 vaccine. The method was immunoSEQ multiplex PCR; TCRdb's version includes in-frame clones alone and lacks a portion of them. The sample holds 150,000 to 170,000 clones; roughly 90% are singletons and the top ten take 5.5%. Sequences were derived from peripheral blood, sampled on day 0 of MenACWY control vaccination. Receptor source: an adult in good health.

This clone was picked up a small number of times. The V call is TRBV7-6, the J call TRBJ1-5; no clear D. V was shortened by 3 bases and J by 5 bases, with 8 bases between the two germline ends. Looked up from germline, CDR1 is SGHVS and CDR2 is FNYEAQ. CDR3 length: 13 residues. CDR3 in DNA: TGTGCCAGCAGCTTTTCCGCGGATCAGCCCCAGCATTTT. Translation gives CASSFSADQPQHF.

The CDR3 protein is CASRGWYGNQPQHF. The CDR3 DNA is TGTGCCAGTAGGGGGTGGTATGGCAATCAGCCCCAGCATTTT. The gene calls are TRBV19 and TRBJ1-5; no reliable D call. V was trimmed by 6 bases and J by 2 bases, leaving 11 bases between them. Germline CDR1 is LNHDA and CDR2 is SQIVND (reference sequence). The CDR3 runs 14 residues.

J is TRBJ1-1 and V is TRBV7-8, with D unclear. V was trimmed by 1 base and J by 3 bases, leaving 15 bases between them. This CDR3 contains 16 residues. Germline V gene lookup returns CDR1 SGHVS and CDR2 FQNEAQ. CDR3 DNA sequence: TGTGCCAGCAGCTTAGGGTTCCGGGGAGAGTACACTGAAGCTTTCTTT. It specifies CASSLGFRGEYTEAFF.

The rearrangement joins TRBV5-6 to TRBJ1-2; D is uncertain. V was shortened by 2 bases and J by 2 bases, with 7 bases between the two germline ends. The CDR3 covers 13 residues. Germline lookup yields CDR1 SGHDT and CDR2 YYEEEE. Written as DNA, the CDR3 is TGTGCCAGCAGCTTTAACATAAACTATGGCTACACCTTC. Translation: CASSFNINYGYTF.

The chain recombines TRBV5-1 with TRBJ2-7; 14 nucleotides match TRBD2. CDR1 and CDR2 (germline): SGHRS, YFSETQ. The CDR3 length is 15 residues. The junction had 8 bases not matched to a gene; V was cut back by 0 bases and J by 12 bases. The CDR3 nucleotides are TGCGCCAGCAGCTTGGGACTAGCGGGAGGGCTCCCGTGGTACTTC. Translating gives CASSLGLAGGLPWYF.

This clone is a singleton in its sample. The chain combines TRBV19 with TRBJ2-7; the D is unclear. Germline values: CDR1 LNHDA, CDR2 SQIVND (reference sequence). The CDR3 loop spans 13 amino acids. The V end was cut by 1 base, the J end by 3 bases, with 7 bases between. The CDR3 region is CASSIVGNYEQYF. DNA for the CDR3: TGTGCCAGTAGTATAGTCGGCAACTACGAGCAGTACTTC. The full variable domain, with the rest looked up from reference TRBV19 and TRBJ2-7, is DGGITQSPKYLFRKEGQNVTLSCEQNLNHDAMYWYRQDPGQGLRLIYYSQIVNDFQKGDIAEGYSVSREKKESFPLTVTSAQKNPTAFYLCASSIVGNYEQYFGPGTRLTVT.

This chain connects TRBV11-3 to TRBJ2-5; D gene unclear. V was clipped by 4 bases and J by 3 bases, with 12 bases between them. Germline V CDR1 and CDR2: SGHNT, YENEEA. The CDR3 totals 14 residues. The CDR3 coding sequence is TGTGCCAGCAGCTCCCGGTGGTACAAAGAGACCCAGTACTTC. Protein sequence: CASSSRWYKETQYF.

The chain joins TRBV4-2 to TRBJ1-6, with TRBD1 matching over 7 bases. This CDR3 region has 16 residues. With V trimmed by 0 bases and J by 6 bases, 5 bases remained unmatched. Germline-derived CDR1 and CDR2 are LGHNA and YNFKEQ. The chain's CDR3 is CASSQDWDRPNSPLHF. The CDR3 coding sequence is TGTGCCAGCAGCCAAGATTGGGACAGACCTAATTCACCCCTCCACTTT.

The V call is TRBV6-2 or TRBV6-3, the J call TRBJ1-1; D unresolved. CDR3 length equals 11 residues. CDR1 is MNHEY, CDR2 SVGEGT, per germline. Trimming removed 4 bases from V and 8 bases from J, with 8 bases in between. CDR3 protein: CASSFTSEAFF. In DNA, the CDR3 is TGTGCCAGCAGTTTTACCTCCGAAGCTTTCTTT.

The chain's CDR3 is CASSIPDSSNTGELFF. CDR3 in DNA: TGTGCCAGCAGTATTCCGGACTCCTCGAACACCGGGGAGCTGTTTTTT. The chain employs TRBV21-1 and TRBJ2-2; the D call in the table, TRBD2, was not verified against the DNA. TRBV21-1 is recorded as a pseudogene. The CDR3 has 16 amino acids.